The next 10 T cell receptor beta chains were all read from a single sample in a study of CD8 T cells in ankylosing spondylitis. Findings and caveats of the study: Blood from ankylosing spondylitis patients appeared to carry a characteristic roughly 8-variant TCR beta motif.

One entry per CDR3 protein results from TCRdb running MiXCR on the 5' RACE reads. The repertoire consists of about 540,000 distinct CDR3 sequences, with about an eighth occurring once and the leading ten covering over 6.5%. The antigens of these receptors remain unknown. Sequenced sample: blood, either unsorted or a sorted T cell fraction (not recorded which). These TCRs come from a male donor with ankylosing spondylitis.

This chain uses TRBV19 with TRBJ2-1; 11 positions agree with TRBD2. CDR3 length: 16 amino acids. Germline values: CDR1 LNHDA, CDR2 SQIVND (reference sequence). V shed 3 bases and J 4 bases; nucleotides not matched to a gene: 5. The CDR3 DNA is TGTGCCAGTAGTATTACCGGGACTAGCGGTTACAATGAGCAGTTCTTC. It encodes CASSITGTSGYNEQFF.

This clonotype has a count of ten or more. The chain links TRBV25-1 to TRBJ2-7, with 8 positions matching TRBD1. V trimming: 4 bases; J trimming: 5 bases; junction bases outside the gene matches: 7. From germline, CDR1 is MGHDK and CDR2 SYGVNS. The CDR3 runs 14 residues. The DNA for the CDR3 is TGTGCCAGCAGTGGTTGGACAGGGTTCGACGAGCAGTACTTC. Translated, it gives CASSGWTGFDEQYF.

This clonotype was seen a few times. The chain uses TRBV12-3 or TRBV12-4 and TRBJ2-1, with 7 nucleotides matching TRBD2. V gave up 6 bases and J gave up 7 bases; unmatched junction bases: 15. The CDR3 loop spans 16 amino acids. The CDR3: CASSPPGAGLRNEQFF. In DNA form, the CDR3 reads TGTGCCAGCAGCCCCCCAGGAGCGGGACTTCGGAATGAGCAGTTCTTC.

This clonotype was recorded at least ten times. The V and J genes are TRBV11-2 and TRBJ2-7; tentative D call: TRBD1 (5 bases). CDR3 size: 15 residues. V gave up 1 base and J gave up 6 bases, with 16 bases separating them. The germline V gene encodes CDR1 SGHAT and CDR2 FQNNGV. The CDR3 region is CASSLGAPGLSEQYV. CDR3 DNA sequence: TGTGCCAGCAGCTTAGGGGCCCCAGGGCTCAGCGAGCAGTACGTC.

This clonotype was found a few times. The genes are TRBV27 and TRBJ1-5; a weak D match, TRBD1 (5 bases). The CDR3 is made up of 15 amino acids. With 8 bases removed from V and 2 bases from J, the gap between germline ends came to 16 bases. The germline gives CDR1 MNHEY, CDR2 SMNVEV (reference sequence). CDR3 DNA: TGTGCCAGCCATCCCGCGGGGGGTGGCAATCAGCCCCAGCATTTT. It translates to CASHPAGGGNQPQHF.

This clonotype was observed at least ten times. The rearrangement uses TRBV12-3 or TRBV12-4 and TRBJ2-3, with TRBD2 matching over 13 bases. This CDR3 has 17 amino acids. The V gene end was trimmed by 5 bases and the J gene end by 5 bases; junction bases not matched to a gene: 10. CDR3 DNA: TGTGCCAGCAGTCGACTAGCGGGAGGTAGTGAGGTAGATACGCAGTATTTT. Translated, it gives CASSRLAGGSEVDTQYF.

This clonotype was counted at least ten times. The chain is built from TRBV12-3 or TRBV12-4 and TRBJ2-1; D might be TRBD2 (5 bases). CDR3 size: 16 residues. The ends were cut back, 7 bases at V and 3 bases at J, with 19 bases in the middle. Here the CDR3 DNA reads TGTGCCAGCAATCCAGGACTCGACCGACTCTACAATGAGCAGTTCTTC. Protein product: CASNPGLDRLYNEQFF.

This clonotype was detected many times. CDR3 coding DNA: TGTGCCAGCAGCCAAGAGATGTCCGAAAATCAGCCCCAGCATTTT. This encodes CASSQEMSENQPQHF. The genes are TRBV4-2 and TRBJ1-5; D unresolved. V was shortened by 0 bases and J by 4 bases, with 10 bases between the two germline ends. CDR1 is LGHNA, CDR2 YNFKEQ, per germline. The CDR3 runs to 15 residues.

This clonotype was detected only a few times. This chain links TRBV24-1 with TRBJ2-1; 9 bases fit TRBD2. There are 16 residues in the CDR3. CDR1 and CDR2 (germline): KGHDR, SFDVKD. V gave up 9 bases and J gave up 7 bases; unmatched junction bases: 15. CDR3: CATSSGSGRPQNEQFF. CDR3 coding DNA: TGTGCCACCTCCTCGGGGAGCGGGAGGCCTCAAAATGAGCAGTTCTTC.

This clonotype has a count of ten or more. The V call is TRBV11-2, the J call TRBJ2-1, with 7 bases lining up with TRBD2. The V gene's germline CDR1 is SGHAT and CDR2 FQNNGV. Trimming removed 5 bases from V and 4 bases from J; junction bases left unmatched: 8. The CDR3 totals 15 residues. The CDR3 reads CASSLLGTTYNEQFF. CDR3 DNA: TGTGCCAGCAGCCTTCTTGGGACTACGTACAATGAGCAGTTCTTC.